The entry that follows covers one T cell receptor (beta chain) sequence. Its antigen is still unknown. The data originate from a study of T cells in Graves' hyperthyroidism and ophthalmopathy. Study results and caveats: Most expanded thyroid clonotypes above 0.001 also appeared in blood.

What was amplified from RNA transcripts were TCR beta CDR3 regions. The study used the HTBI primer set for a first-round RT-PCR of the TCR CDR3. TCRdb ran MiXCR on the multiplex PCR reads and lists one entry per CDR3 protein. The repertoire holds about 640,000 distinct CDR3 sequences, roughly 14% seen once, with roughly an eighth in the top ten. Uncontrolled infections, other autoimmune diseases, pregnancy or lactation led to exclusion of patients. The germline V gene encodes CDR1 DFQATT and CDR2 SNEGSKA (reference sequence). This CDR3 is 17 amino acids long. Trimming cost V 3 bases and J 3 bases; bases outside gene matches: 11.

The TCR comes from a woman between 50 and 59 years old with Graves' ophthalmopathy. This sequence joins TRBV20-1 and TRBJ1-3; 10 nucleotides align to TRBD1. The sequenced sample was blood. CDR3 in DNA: TGCAGTGCTAGGGAGAGGGGGACAGGGGCAGGTGGAAACACCATATATTTT. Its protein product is CSARERGTGAGGNTIYF.